This T cell receptor beta chain was identified during a study of cytomegalovirus exposure and HLA in healthy donors. Regarding the study as a whole: It was reported that TCR beta sequences correctly inferred the HLA-A and HLA-B alleles for most subjects. There were reportedly fewer N-insertions in an Asian-associated ancestry cluster than the roughly 670-donor mean, in a later analysis. Analysis performed later showed TCR beta chains linked to HLA being more clonally expanded than equally common others. Rare TCR sequences dominated, though some public TCRs recurred in many donors.

As to this clone: The antigen is undetermined.

The PCR used 60 Vbeta and 13 Jbeta primers. The data were produced by immunoSEQ multiplex PCR, yet TCRdb's version contains in-frame clones alone and is incomplete. The sample carries 100,000 or so clones, 60% to 80% recorded once. J was trimmed by 4 bases and V by 7 bases; bases with no gene match: 4. The CDR3 runs to 15 residues. Germline CDR1 reads MNHNY; CDR2 reads SVGAGI (reference sequence). The TCR was taken from a male donor in good health and CMV-seropositive. The chain employs TRBV6-6 and TRBJ2-3; TRBD2 matches at 14 bases. Sequences were obtained from PBMCs. The CDR3 region is CASNGLAGGADTQYF. The CDR3 region has the DNA TGTGCCAGCAACGGACTAGCGGGAGGAGCAGATACGCAGTATTTT.